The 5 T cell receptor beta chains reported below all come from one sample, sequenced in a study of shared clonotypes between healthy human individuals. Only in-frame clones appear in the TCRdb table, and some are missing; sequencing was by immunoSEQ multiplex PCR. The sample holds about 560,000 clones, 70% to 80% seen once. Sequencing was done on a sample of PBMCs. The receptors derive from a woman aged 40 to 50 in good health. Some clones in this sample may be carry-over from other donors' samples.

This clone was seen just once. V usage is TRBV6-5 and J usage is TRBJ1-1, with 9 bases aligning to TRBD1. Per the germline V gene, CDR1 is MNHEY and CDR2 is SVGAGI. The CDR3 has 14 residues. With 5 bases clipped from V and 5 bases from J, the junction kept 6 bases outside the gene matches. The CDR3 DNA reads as TGTGCCAGCAGTGTTACAGGGGGCTGGACTGAAGCTTTCTTT. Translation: CASSVTGGWTEAFF.

The CDR3 here is CASSLALTGAYEQYF. In DNA form, the CDR3 reads TGTGCCAGCAGCTTGGCCCTGACAGGGGCCTACGAGCAGTACTTC. The rearrangement links TRBV7-9 to TRBJ2-7, with TRBD1 matching over 8 bases. Trimming at V came to 3 bases and at J to 2 bases, leaving 6 bases not matched to a gene. Germline CDR1 reads SEHNR; CDR2 reads FQNEAQ (reference sequence). This CDR3 has 15 amino acids.

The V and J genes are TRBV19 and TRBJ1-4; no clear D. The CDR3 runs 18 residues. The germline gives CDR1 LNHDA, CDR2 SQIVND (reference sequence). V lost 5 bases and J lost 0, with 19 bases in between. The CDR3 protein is CASSHHGKLLATNEKLFF. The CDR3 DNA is TGTGCCAGTAGTCACCACGGGAAACTTCTTGCAACTAATGAAAAACTGTTTTTT.

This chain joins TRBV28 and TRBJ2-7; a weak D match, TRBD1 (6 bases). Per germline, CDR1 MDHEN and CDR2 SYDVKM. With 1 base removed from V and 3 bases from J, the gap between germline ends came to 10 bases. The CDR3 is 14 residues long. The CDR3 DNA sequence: TGTGCCAGCAGTTTATCGACAGGACGCTACGAGCAGTACTTC. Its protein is CASSLSTGRYEQYF.

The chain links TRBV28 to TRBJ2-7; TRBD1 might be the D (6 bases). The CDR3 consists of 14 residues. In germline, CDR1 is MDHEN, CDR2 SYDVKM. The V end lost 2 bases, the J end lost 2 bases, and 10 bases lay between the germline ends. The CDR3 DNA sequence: TGTGCCAGCAGTTTACAGGGGCCGACCTACGAGCAGTACTTC. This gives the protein CASSLQGPTYEQYF. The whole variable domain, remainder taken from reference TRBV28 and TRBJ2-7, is DVKVTQSSRYLVKRTGEKVFLECVQDMDHENMFWYRQDPGLGLRLIYFSYDVKMKEKGDIPEGYSVSREKKERFSLILESASTNQTSMYLCASSLQGPTYEQYFGPGTRLTVT.